One and the same sample provided the 17 T cell receptor beta chains below, sequenced in a study of T cells expressing NK-cell markers. TCRdb re-analyzed the 5' RACE reads; it lists each CDR3 protein once, without DNA. Here the sample table reports around 470,000 distinct CDR3 sequences. Sample: blood T cells: a sorted CD56 or NKG2C T cell subset, CD4+ or CD8+ T cells, or bulk PBMC T cells (not recorded which). The receptor source for this set is a woman aged 45-59 years in good health.

The V gene is TRBV29-1, the J gene TRBJ2-5; the D call of TRBD2 rests on TCRdb alone, since no DNA is present to check it. The CDR3 sequence is 12 residues long. Per germline, CDR1 SQVTM and CDR2 ANQGSEA. The chain's CDR3 is CSVARYQETQYF.

This chain links TRBV12-3 or TRBV12-4 with TRBJ2-2; the D gene TCRdb calls, TRBD1, cannot be checked with no DNA. The CDR3 is 17 amino acids. The CDR3 spells CASSWTGQLSNTGELFF.

The rearrangement joins TRBV2 to TRBJ1-1. The germline CDR1 and CDR2 sequences are SNHLY and FYNNEI. The length of the CDR3 is 11 residues. This CDR3 is CASTADTEAFF.

V usage is TRBV27 and J usage is TRBJ1-5; TCRdb picks TRBD1, but there is no DNA to check that call. CDR1 and CDR2 from the germline V gene are MNHEY and SMNVEV (reference sequence). CDR3 length: 13 amino acids. The chain's CDR3 is CASSTGGTKPQHF.

V gene TRBV5-1 combines with J gene TRBJ2-5; without DNA, the TCRdb call of TRBD2 cannot be checked. CDR1 SGHRS and CDR2 YFSETQ come from the germline V gene. This CDR3 contains 15 residues. The CDR3 sequence: CASSLAISGKETQYF.

The chain carries TRBV6-6 and TRBJ2-2; without DNA, the TCRdb call of TRBD1 cannot be checked. The V gene's germline CDR1 is MNHNY and CDR2 SVGAGI (reference sequence). The CDR3 sequence is 14 residues long. The CDR3 reads CASRSGRSDGELFF.

The chain recombines TRBV20-1 with TRBJ2-5. The CDR3 totals 13 residues. The germline gives CDR1 DFQATT, CDR2 SNEGSKA (reference sequence). The CDR3 region is CSATDRIVETQYF.

This chain joins TRBV7-9 and TRBJ2-4. The CDR3 is made up of 14 amino acids. Germline CDR1 SEHNR, CDR2 FQNEAQ (reference sequence). CDR3 region: CASSPLAALNIQYF. The full variable domain, in which reference TRBV7-9 and TRBJ2-4 provide the parts outside the CDR3, is DTGVSQNPRHKITKRGQNVTFRCDPISEHNRLYWYRQTLGQGPEFLTYFQNEAQLEKSRLLSDRFSAERPKGSFSTLEIQRTEQGDSAMYLCASSPLAALNIQYFGAGTRLSVL.

The chain joins TRBV27 to TRBJ1-1. The CDR3 spans 11 residues. Germline assignment: CDR1 MNHEY and CDR2 SMNVEV (reference sequence). CDR3 region: CASSLYGVAFF.

The chain carries TRBV20-1 and TRBJ2-3. Per the germline V gene, CDR1 is DFQATT and CDR2 is SNEGSKA (reference sequence). The length of the CDR3 is 11 residues. The CDR3 loop reads CSARLDYTQYF.

The V and J genes are TRBV3-1 and TRBJ2-7; absent DNA, TCRdb's TRBD2 call cannot be checked. The CDR3 is 14 residues long. CDR1 is LGHDT and CDR2 is YNNKEL in the germline V gene (reference sequence). CDR3 protein: CASSRGEFLYEQYF.

J is TRBJ2-2 and V is TRBV2. The length of the CDR3 is 15 residues. Germline V gene sequence: CDR1 SNHLY, CDR2 FYNNEI. The CDR3 sequence is CASSESRANTGELFF.

The chain employs TRBV5-5 and TRBJ2-7; TCRdb designates TRBD1, a call that cannot be tested without DNA. Germline V CDR1 and CDR2: SGHKS, YYEKEE (reference sequence). The CDR3 runs to 17 residues. The CDR3 sequence is CASSVTLRTGGWYEQYF.

The gene calls are TRBV19 and TRBJ2-7; without DNA, the TCRdb call of TRBD2 cannot be checked. The germline V gene has CDR1 LNHDA and CDR2 SQIVND (reference sequence). The CDR3 consists of 13 residues. The CDR3 is CASRAESSYEQYF.

V is TRBV20-1 and J is TRBJ1-1. CDR3 length equals 16 residues. Germline CDR1 reads DFQATT; CDR2 reads SNEGSKA (reference sequence). CDR3 residues: CSARVGGGVMNTEAFF.

The chain recombines TRBV12-3 or TRBV12-4 with TRBJ2-1; TCRdb's D call of TRBD2 is untestable without DNA. This CDR3 spans 12 amino acids. CDR3: CASTLFGNEQFF.

The chain employs TRBV12-3 or TRBV12-4 and TRBJ2-1; the D call from TCRdb, TRBD1, cannot be confirmed without DNA. CDR3 length: 14 residues. The CDR3 loop is CASMGEGSYNEQFF.